What follows describes a single T cell receptor beta chain. What it binds is unknown. One end of the junction does not line up with germline, which may come from a read error. Study results and caveats: Tumor Treg TCRs overlapped most with tumor naive CD4+ cells. The TCR gene usage of tumor memory CD4+ T cells clustered together with blood and lymph node memory CD4+ cells and with lymph node naive CD4+ cells.

Full-length variable regions came from constant-region reverse primers plus semi-nested Nested Universal Primer A PCR. TCRdb itself ran the 5' RACE reads through MiXCR, one entry per CDR3 protein. The repertoire includes tens of thousands of distinct CDR3 sequences, over 15% of them detected once, and under 2.5% sits in the top ten. The receptor's source is a female donor with breast cancer. Sequencing was done on a sample of naive CD4+ T cells sorted from blood. Documented subset: naive CD4+ T cells, CD4+CD45RA+CD25-.

The CDR3 sequence is CSSSRLQAMNTEAFF. The CDR3 nucleotides are TGCTCCAGCAGCCGCCTACAGGCCATGAACACTGAAGCTTTCTTT. The genes are TRBV5-1 and TRBJ1-1, with D maybe TRBD1 (5 bases). Germline V lookup: CDR1 SGHRS, CDR2 YFSETQ. This CDR3 spans 15 amino acids.